This is a list of T cell receptor beta chains from one sample in a study of long-term antiretroviral therapy in people with HIV. Assay used: immunoSEQ multiplex PCR; TCRdb lists only in-frame clones, some missing. The data contain some 26,000 clones, about 80% of them singletons. This sample comprised unsorted PBMCs, obtained 1.1 years before starting antiretroviral therapy. These receptors were collected from a middle-aged woman with HIV. CDR3s include the opening cysteine and the closing phenylalanine or tryptophan. Fields, in order: V gene, clone size, D gene, J gene, CDR3 length, CDR3 protein, CDR3 DNA. D genes are given only for firm matches. Not every row has a clone size; where given, it reads once, few, many or a size class.

TRBV5-8	NA	NA	TRBJ1-4	15	CASSARGSTNEKLFF	TGTGCCAGCAGCGCCCGTGGGTCGACTAATGAAAAACTGTTTTTT
TRBV10-2	few	NA	TRBJ2-2	15	CASSGPRGTTGELFF	TGCGCCAGCAGTGGACCTCGCGGGACAACCGGGGAGCTGTTTTTT
TRBV4-2	NA	TRBD2	TRBJ2-1	14	CASSQDLAGEEQFF	TGTGCCAGCAGCCAAGACCTAGCGGGAGAGGAGCAGTTCTTC
TRBV10-1	once	TRBD1	TRBJ2-7	14	CASSVGTGAYEQYF	TGCGCCAGCAGTGTCGGGACAGGAGCCTACGAGCAGTACTTC
TRBV7-2	NA	TRBD1	TRBJ1-2	16	CASSLGYLGRDRGYTF	TGTGCCAGCAGCTTAGGGTATTTAGGAAGGGACAGGGGCTACACCTTC
TRBV6-1	NA	TRBD1	TRBJ2-1	15	CASTLSRTGGFEQFF	TGTGCCAGCACCCTGTCGAGGACAGGGGGCTTTGAGCAGTTCTTC
TRBV27	NA	TRBD1	TRBJ1-1	14	CASSLSLGQGVAFF	TGTGCCAGCAGTTTATCTTTGGGACAGGGGGTAGCTTTCTTT
TRBV4-2	NA	NA	TRBJ1-2	20	CASSQGRVTGKMGVFYGYTF	TGTGCCAGCAGCCAAGGTCGCGTGACAGGCAAGATGGGCGTTTTCTATGGCTACACCTTC
TRBV6-1	NA	TRBD2	TRBJ2-3	15	CASSVIAGGADTQYF	TGTGCCAGCAGTGTAATAGCGGGGGGGGCAGATACGCAGTATTTT
TRBV6-5	NA	TRBD1	TRBJ2-1	13	CASSYLGGTEQFF	TGTGCCAGCAGTTACCTAGGGGGCACTGAGCAGTTCTTC
TRBV30	medium-sized	TRBD2	TRBJ2-3	15	CAWSGEGGWVDTQYF	TGTGCCTGGAGTGGGGAGGGAGGTTGGGTAGATACGCAGTATTTT
TRBV6-1	NA	NA	TRBJ2-5	15	CASSEPYTYQETQYF	TGTGCCAGCAGTGAACCGTACACGTACCAAGAGACCCAGTACTTC
TRBV7-9	NA	NA	TRBJ1-6	14	CASSLGQSPSPLHF	TGTGCCAGCAGCTTAGGGCAGTCCCCTTCACCCCTCCACTTT
TRBV7-6	once	NA	TRBJ1-4	14	CASSFNRVDEKLFF	TGTGCCAGCAGCTTTAACAGGGTTGATGAAAAACTGTTTTTT
TRBV5-1	NA	TRBD1	TRBJ2-2	15	CASSLAQGYTGELFF	TGCGCCAGCAGCTTGGCACAGGGGTACACCGGGGAGCTGTTTTTT
TRBV6-1	once	NA	TRBJ1-3	13	CASSRGSGNTIYF	TGTGCCAGCAGTAGGGGGTCTGGAAACACCATATATTTT
TRBV10-3	NA	NA	TRBJ1-2	15	CAISESATGNYGYTF	TGTGCCATCAGTGAGTCCGCGACAGGAAACTATGGCTACACCTTC
TRBV10-1	NA	NA	TRBJ2-1	17	CASSESKRGGWNNEQFF	TGCGCCAGCAGTGAGTCGAAAAGGGGGGGTTGGAACAATGAGCAGTTCTTC
TRBV6-1	NA	NA	TRBJ1-1	15	CASEDASTGSTEAFF	TGTGCCAGCGAGGACGCATCGACGGGGAGTACTGAAGCTTTCTTT
TRBV7-9	NA	TRBD2	TRBJ2-1	17	CASSSWLAGGLSHEQFF	TGTGCCAGCAGCTCCTGGCTAGCGGGGGGGCTTTCCCATGAGCAGTTCTTC
TRBV7-6	NA	NA	TRBJ1-2	13	CASSPQGSAGYTF	TGTGCCAGCAGCCCACAGGGAAGTGCTGGCTACACCTTC
TRBV30	NA	TRBD2	TRBJ2-1	18	CAWSEDGGRLGSYNEQFF	TGTGCCTGGAGTGAAGACGGGGGGAGGCTGGGCTCCTACAATGAGCAGTTCTTC
TRBV18	NA	TRBD1	TRBJ2-4	15	CASSQDRAAKNIQYF	TGTGCCAGCTCACAGGACAGGGCGGCCAAAAACATTCAGTACTTC
TRBV7-9	few	TRBD1	TRBJ1-2	15	CASSLWVQGAFGYTF	TGTGCCAGCAGCTTATGGGTTCAGGGGGCGTTTGGCTACACCTTC
TRBV9	once	NA	TRBJ1-1	15	CASSVAAPGRTEAFF	TGTGCCAGCAGCGTAGCTGCCCCCGGGCGCACTGAAGCTTTCTTT
TRBV5-1	NA	TRBD2	TRBJ2-7	16	CASSPGTSGRVYEQYF	TGCGCCAGCAGCCCCGGGACTAGCGGGAGGGTCTACGAGCAGTACTTC
TRBV7-6	NA	NA	TRBJ1-2	13	CASSLPDGYGYTF	TGTGCCAGCAGCTTACCGGACGGCTATGGCTACACCTTC
TRBV29-1	NA	TRBD1	TRBJ1-5	13	CSVADRGDQPQHF	TGCAGCGTTGCGGACAGGGGCGATCAGCCCCAGCATTTT
TRBV5-1	NA	TRBD1	TRBJ1-2	15	CASSPEGQGANGYTF	TGCGCCAGCAGCCCTGAGGGACAGGGGGCGAACGGCTACACCTTC
TRBV4-2	NA	NA	TRBJ2-1	12	CASSQEGDEQFF	TGTGCCAGCAGCCAAGAAGGGGATGAGCAGTTCTTC
TRBV29-1	once	NA	TRBJ1-3	14	CSAHLGSSGNTIYF	TGCAGCGCCCATCTCGGGAGCTCTGGAAACACCATATATTTT
TRBV6-5	NA	NA	TRBJ2-3	11	CASLSTDTQYF	TGTGCCAGCCTAAGCACAGATACGCAGTATTTT
TRBV19	NA	NA	TRBJ2-7	15	CASSLGQGRSYEQYF	TGTGCCAGTAGTCTAGGGCAGGGAAGATCCTACGAGCAGTACTTC
TRBV2	NA	NA	TRBJ2-7	15	CASSRQPLSSYEQYF	TGTGCCAGCAGTAGACAGCCCTTGAGCTCCTACGAGCAGTACTTC
TRBV14	NA	TRBD2	TRBJ2-7	14	CASSPLRGGTEQYF	TGTGCCAGCAGCCCCCTCCGGGGGGGAACCGAGCAGTACTTC
TRBV5-1	NA	TRBD2	TRBJ2-5	14	CASSLERGQETQYF	TGCGCCAGCAGCTTGGAGCGGGGGCAAGAGACCCAGTACTTC
TRBV20-1	NA	TRBD2	TRBJ2-1	11	CSARDRGEKFF	TGCAGTGCTAGAGATCGGGGGGAAAAGTTCTTC